This TCR beta chain was captured in a study of cytomegalovirus exposure and HLA in healthy donors. Study-level results: Most TCR sequences showed up rarely, but some public TCRs showed up in many donors. Immune exposure was documented only through CMV serostatus.

Primers: 60 Vbeta forward and 13 Jbeta reverse. Clones were sequenced by immunoSEQ multiplex PCR, and TCRdb holds only the in-frame ones, with some missing. Seen here are about 130,000 clones, 70% to 80% observed once, and the top ten hold less than 4%. As regards this clone: What it recognizes is unknown.

V lost 3 bases and J 6 bases, leaving 14 bases between the germline ends. In germline, CDR1 is SNHLY, CDR2 FYNNEI. The CDR3 covers 15 residues. This rearrangement joins TRBV2 to TRBJ2-2; D remains ambiguous. The sample taken for sequencing was PBMCs. The sequence was obtained from a man aged 35 to 55 in good health and CMV-seropositive. Written as DNA, the CDR3 is TGTGCCAGCAGTGACTCTTGGGCAGCCCCCGGGGAGCTGTTTTTT. Residues: CASSDSWAAPGELFF.